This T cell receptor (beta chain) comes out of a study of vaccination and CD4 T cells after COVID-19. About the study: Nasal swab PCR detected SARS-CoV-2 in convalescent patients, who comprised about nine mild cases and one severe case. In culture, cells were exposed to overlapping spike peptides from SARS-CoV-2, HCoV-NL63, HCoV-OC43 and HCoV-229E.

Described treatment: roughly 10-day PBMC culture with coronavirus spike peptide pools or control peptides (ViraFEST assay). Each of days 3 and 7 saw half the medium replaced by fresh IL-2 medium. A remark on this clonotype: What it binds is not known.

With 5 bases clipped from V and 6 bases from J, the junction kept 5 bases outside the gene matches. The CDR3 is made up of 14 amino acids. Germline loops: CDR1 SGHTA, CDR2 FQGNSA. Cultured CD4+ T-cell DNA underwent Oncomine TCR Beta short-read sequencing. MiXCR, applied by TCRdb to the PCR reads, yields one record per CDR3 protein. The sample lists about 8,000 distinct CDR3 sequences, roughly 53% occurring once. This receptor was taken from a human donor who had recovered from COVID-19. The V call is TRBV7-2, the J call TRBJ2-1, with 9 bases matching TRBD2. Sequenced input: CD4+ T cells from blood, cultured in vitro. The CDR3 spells CASSPRGGANEQFF. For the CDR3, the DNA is TGTGCCAGCAGCCCCCGCGGGGGGGCCAATGAGCAGTTCTTC.